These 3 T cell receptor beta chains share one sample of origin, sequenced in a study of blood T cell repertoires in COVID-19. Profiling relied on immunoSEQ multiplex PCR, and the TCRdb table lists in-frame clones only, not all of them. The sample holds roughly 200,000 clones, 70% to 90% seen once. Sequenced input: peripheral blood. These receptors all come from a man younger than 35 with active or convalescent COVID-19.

CDR3 region: CASSEYNLGGGQYF. DNA of the CDR3: TGTGCCAGCAGTGAATATAATTTAGGGGGCGGTCAGTACTTC. The chain employs TRBV25-1 and TRBJ2-4, with 7 bases fitting TRBD1. The CDR3 loop spans 14 amino acids. V lost 0 bases to trimming and J lost 12 bases; unmatched junction nucleotides: 8. Per germline, CDR1 MGHDK and CDR2 SYGVNS.

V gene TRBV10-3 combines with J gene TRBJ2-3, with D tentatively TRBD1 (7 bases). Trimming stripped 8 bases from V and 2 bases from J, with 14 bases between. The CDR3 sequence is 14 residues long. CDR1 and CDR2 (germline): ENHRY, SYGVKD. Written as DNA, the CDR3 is TGTGCCATCTGGGGGGACAGCCCCACAGATACGCAGTATTTT. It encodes CAIWGDSPTDTQYF.

CDR3 sequence reads: CASEADPRANEQFF. CDR3 nucleotides: TGTGCTTCGGAAGCGGACCCCCGGGCCAATGAGCAGTTCTTC. The rearrangement links TRBV30 to TRBJ2-1; a possible D gene is TRBD2 (5 bases). The germline V gene has CDR1 GTSNPN and CDR2 SVGIG (reference sequence). This CDR3 spans 14 amino acids.